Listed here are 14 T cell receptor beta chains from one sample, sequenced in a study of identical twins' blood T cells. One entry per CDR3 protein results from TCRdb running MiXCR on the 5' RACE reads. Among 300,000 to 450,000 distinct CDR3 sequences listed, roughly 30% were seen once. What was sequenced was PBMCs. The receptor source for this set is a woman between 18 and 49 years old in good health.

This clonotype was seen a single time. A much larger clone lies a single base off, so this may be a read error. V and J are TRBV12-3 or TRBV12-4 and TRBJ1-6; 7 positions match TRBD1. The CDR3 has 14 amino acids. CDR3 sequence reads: CASSFGQDNSPRHF. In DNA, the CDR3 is TGTGCCAGCAGTTTTGGACAGGATAATTCACCCCGCCACTTT.

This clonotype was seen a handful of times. CDR3 bases: TGTGCCAGCAGCCCCCTGCAACGACAAGGGGGAGATACGCAGTATTTT. Its protein is CASSPLQRQGGDTQYF. The rearrangement uses TRBV6-6 and TRBJ2-3; maybe TRBD1 (6 bases). The CDR3 is 16 amino acids. Trimming stripped 6 bases from V and 5 bases from J, with 21 bases between. CDR1 is MNHNY, CDR2 SVGAGI, per germline (reference sequence).

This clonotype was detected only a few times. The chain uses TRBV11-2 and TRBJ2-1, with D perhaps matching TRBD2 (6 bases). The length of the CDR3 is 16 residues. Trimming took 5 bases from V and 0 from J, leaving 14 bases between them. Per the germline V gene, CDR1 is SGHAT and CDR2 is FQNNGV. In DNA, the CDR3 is TGTGCCAGCAGCCCGGGGGTCTCATTCTCCTACAATGAGCAGTTCTTC. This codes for CASSPGVSFSYNEQFF.

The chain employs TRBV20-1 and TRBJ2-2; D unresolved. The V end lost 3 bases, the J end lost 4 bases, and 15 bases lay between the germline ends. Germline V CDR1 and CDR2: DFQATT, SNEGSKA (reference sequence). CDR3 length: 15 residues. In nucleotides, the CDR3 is TGCAGTGCTAGGCCCTCGACCCAAATCACCGGGGAGCTGTTTTTT. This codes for CSARPSTQITGELFF.

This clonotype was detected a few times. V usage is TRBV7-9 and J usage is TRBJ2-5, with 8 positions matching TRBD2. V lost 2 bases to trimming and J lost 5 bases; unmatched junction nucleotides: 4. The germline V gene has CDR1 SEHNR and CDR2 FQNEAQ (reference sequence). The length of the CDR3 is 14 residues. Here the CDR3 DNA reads TGTGCCAGCAGCTTATTAGCGGGATGGGAGACCCAGTACTTC. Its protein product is CASSLLAGWETQYF.

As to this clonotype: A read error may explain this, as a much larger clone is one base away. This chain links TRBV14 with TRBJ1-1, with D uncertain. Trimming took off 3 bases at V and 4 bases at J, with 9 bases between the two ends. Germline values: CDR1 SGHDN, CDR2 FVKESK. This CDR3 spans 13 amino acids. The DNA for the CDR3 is TGTGCCAGCAGCCAGGAGTTGAGCACTGAAGCTTTCTTT. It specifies CASSQELSTEAFF.

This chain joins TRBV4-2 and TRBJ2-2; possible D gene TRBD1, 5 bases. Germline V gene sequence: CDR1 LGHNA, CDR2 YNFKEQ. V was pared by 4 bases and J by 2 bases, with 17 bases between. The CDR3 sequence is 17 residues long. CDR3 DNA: TGTGCCAGCAGCCGCCTCGGACCGACAGTTAACACCGGGGAGCTGTTTTTT. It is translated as CASSRLGPTVNTGELFF.

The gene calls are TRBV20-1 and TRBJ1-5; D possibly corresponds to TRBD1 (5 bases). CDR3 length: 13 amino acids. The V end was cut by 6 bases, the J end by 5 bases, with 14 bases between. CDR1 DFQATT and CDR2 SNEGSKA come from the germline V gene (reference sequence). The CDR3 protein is CSARQGWDQPQHF. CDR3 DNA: TGCAGTGCCCGGCAGGGTTGGGATCAGCCCCAGCATTTT.

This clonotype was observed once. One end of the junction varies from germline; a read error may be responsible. The CDR3 region has the DNA TGCAGTGCTGAGGGAGGAGCAGCTAACACTGAAGCTCTCTTT. Encoded protein: CSAEGGAANTEALF. The genes are TRBV20-1 and TRBJ1-1; D call uncertain. The CDR3 runs to 14 residues. The V gene's germline CDR1 is DFQATT and CDR2 SNEGSKA (reference sequence).

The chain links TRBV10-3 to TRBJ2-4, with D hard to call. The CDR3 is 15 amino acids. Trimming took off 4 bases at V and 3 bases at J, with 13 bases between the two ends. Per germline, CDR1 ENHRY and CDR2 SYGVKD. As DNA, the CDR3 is TGTGCCATCAGTGCGACTGGTCGCGACAAAAACATTCAGTACTTC. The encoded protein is CAISATGRDKNIQYF.

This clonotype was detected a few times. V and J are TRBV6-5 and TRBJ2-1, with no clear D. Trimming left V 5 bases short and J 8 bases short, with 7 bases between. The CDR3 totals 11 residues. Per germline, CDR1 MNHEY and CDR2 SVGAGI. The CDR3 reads CASSTGYEQFF. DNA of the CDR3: TGTGCCAGCAGTACTGGGTATGAGCAGTTCTTC.

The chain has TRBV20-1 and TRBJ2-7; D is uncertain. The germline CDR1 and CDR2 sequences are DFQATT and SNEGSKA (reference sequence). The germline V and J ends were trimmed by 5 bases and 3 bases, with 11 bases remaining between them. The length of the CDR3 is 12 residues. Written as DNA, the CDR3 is TGCAGTGCTGCCCTGGGGAACTACGAGCAGTACTTC. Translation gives CSAALGNYEQYF.

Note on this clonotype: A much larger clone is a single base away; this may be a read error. CDR3 sequence reads: CTSSRHGVSEAFF. In DNA form, the CDR3 reads TGTACCAGCAGCCGCCATGGCGTATCTGAAGCTTTCTTT. The V gene is TRBV6-6, the J gene TRBJ1-1; D gene uncertain. The CDR3 covers 13 residues. The germline CDR1 and CDR2 sequences are MNHNY and SVGAGI (reference sequence).

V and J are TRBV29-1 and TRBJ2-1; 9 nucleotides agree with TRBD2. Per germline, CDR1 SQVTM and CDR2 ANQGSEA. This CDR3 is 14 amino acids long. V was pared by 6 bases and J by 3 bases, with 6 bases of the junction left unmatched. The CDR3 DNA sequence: TGCAGCGTCCTAGCGGGAAACTTCTACAATGAGCAGTTCTTC. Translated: CSVLAGNFYNEQFF.